The present T cell receptor beta chain was sequenced within a study of T cells in localized non-small cell lung cancer. Germline V gives CDR1 LNHNV, CDR2 YYDKDF (reference sequence). V was clipped by 3 bases and J by 2 bases; unmatched bases: 6. CDR3 length: 15 residues. General study findings and limits: Of the top 100 tumor clones, median roughly 60 were in adjacent lung, some 29 among its top 100.

Sequencing used immunoSEQ multiplex PCR; TCRdb keeps in-frame clones, though not all of them. The sample shows 2,500 to 3,000 clones, over 25% of them seen only once. Comment on this clone: The antigen is not known.

The sequence came from a man aged 35-69 years with stage I lung adenocarcinoma. Here the sequenced sample was normal lung tissue next to the tumor, taken before any cancer treatment. The V call is TRBV15, the J call TRBJ1-2, with 7 nucleotides matching TRBD1. The CDR3 DNA sequence: TGTGCCACCAGCAGCAATGGCAGGGGGAACTATGGCTACACCTTC. It is translated as CATSSNGRGNYGYTF. The variable domain in full, completed from reference TRBV15 and TRBJ1-2, reads DAMVIQNPRYQVTQFGKPVTLSCSQTLNHNVMYWYQQKSSQAPKLLFHYYDKDFNNEADTPDNFQSRRPNTSFCFLDIRSPGLGDTAMYLCATSSNGRGNYGYTFGSGTRLTVV.